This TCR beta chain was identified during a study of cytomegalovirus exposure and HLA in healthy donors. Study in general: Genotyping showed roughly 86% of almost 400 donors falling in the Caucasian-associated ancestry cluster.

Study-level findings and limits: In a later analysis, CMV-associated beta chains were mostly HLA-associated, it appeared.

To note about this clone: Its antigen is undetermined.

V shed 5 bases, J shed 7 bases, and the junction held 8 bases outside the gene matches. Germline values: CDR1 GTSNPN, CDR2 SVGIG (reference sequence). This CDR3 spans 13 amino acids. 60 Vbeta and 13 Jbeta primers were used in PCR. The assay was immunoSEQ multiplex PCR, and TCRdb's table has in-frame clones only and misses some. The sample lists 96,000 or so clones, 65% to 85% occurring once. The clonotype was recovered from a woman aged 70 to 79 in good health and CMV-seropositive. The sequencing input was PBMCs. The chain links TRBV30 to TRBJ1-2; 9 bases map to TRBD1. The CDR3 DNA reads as TGTGCCTGGTCCGACAGGGGGTCGAGTGGCTACACCTTC. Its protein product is CAWSDRGSSGYTF.